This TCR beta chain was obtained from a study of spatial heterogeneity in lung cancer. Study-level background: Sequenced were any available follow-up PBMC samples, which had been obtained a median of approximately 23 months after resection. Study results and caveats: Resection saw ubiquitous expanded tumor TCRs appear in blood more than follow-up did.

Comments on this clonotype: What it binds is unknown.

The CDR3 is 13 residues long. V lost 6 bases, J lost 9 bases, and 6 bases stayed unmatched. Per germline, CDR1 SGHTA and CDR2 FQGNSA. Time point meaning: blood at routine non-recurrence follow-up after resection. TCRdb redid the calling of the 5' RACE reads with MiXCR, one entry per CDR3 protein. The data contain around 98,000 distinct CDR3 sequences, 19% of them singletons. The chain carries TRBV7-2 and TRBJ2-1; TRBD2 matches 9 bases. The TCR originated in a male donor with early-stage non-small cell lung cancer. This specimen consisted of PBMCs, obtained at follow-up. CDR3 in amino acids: CASRLGTSSEQFF. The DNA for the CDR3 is TGTGCCAGCAGGCTCGGGACTAGCAGTGAGCAGTTCTTC.